One sample yielded the 22 T cell receptor beta chains listed below, sequenced in a study of naive and memory T cell subsets. Study conclusions and caveats: A few larger clonotypes appeared in naive repertoires, especially CD8, possibly memory cells re-expressing CD45RA.

What these receptors recognize is not known. Both TRBC1 and TRBC2 were covered by a beta constant-region primer of two equimolar oligonucleotides. Four rounds of PCR amplified the ligated cDNA using nested alpha and beta constant-region primers plus SP2. Each CDR3 protein gets one entry after TCRdb re-called the UMI-ligation and nested PCR reads with MiXCR. Altogether approximately 140,000 distinct CDR3 sequences are present, roughly a fifth being singletons, with the ten largest covering approximately 0.58%. Specimen: naive CD8+ T cells from blood. These receptors originate from a human donor in good health.

This chain connects TRBV5-4 to TRBJ2-1, with D hard to call. Trimming took 0 bases from V and 2 from J, leaving 9 bases between them. Per germline, CDR1 SGHNT and CDR2 YYREEE (reference sequence). This CDR3 is 15 amino acids long. Written as DNA, the CDR3 is TGTGCCAGCAGCTTGGACCCAGCCCCCTACAATGAGCAGTTCTTC. Amino acid sequence: CASSLDPAPYNEQFF.

This clonotype was detected many times. V usage is TRBV5-1 and J usage is TRBJ2-4; possible D gene TRBD2, 5 bases. This CDR3 is built from 13 residues. CDR1 is SGHRS and CDR2 is YFSETQ in the germline V gene. V gave up 8 bases and J gave up 2 bases, with 11 bases separating them. The CDR3 here is CARVSGSKNIQYF. CDR3 in DNA: TGCGCCAGGGTCTCGGGGTCCAAAAACATTCAGTACTTC. Full variable domain (missing parts from reference TRBV5-1 and TRBJ2-4): KAGVTQTPRYLIKTRGQQVTLSCSPISGHRSVSWYQQTPGQGLQFLFEYFSETQRNKGNFPGRFSGRQFSNSRSEMNVSTLELGDSALYLCARVSGSKNIQYFGAGTRLSVL.

The chain employs TRBV4-1 and TRBJ2-7; D ambiguous. Germline values: CDR1 MGHRA, CDR2 YSYEKL. This CDR3 spans 13 amino acids. The V gene lost 5 bases and the J gene lost 1 base, with 9 bases spanning the gap. This CDR3 is CASSTDGSYEQYF. The CDR3 region has the DNA TGCGCCAGCAGCACGGACGGTTCCTACGAGCAGTACTTC.

V is TRBV19 and J is TRBJ1-1; tentatively, D is TRBD1 (6 bases). Germline assignment: CDR1 LNHDA and CDR2 SQIVND (reference sequence). The CDR3 loop spans 14 amino acids. V lost 10 bases and J lost 3, with 18 bases in between. The CDR3 loop is CAIGATGGDTEAFF. The CDR3 region has the DNA TGTGCCATTGGGGCGACAGGAGGGGACACTGAAGCTTTCTTT.

The V and J genes are TRBV5-4 and TRBJ2-7; the match to TRBD1 covers 8 bases. There are 13 residues in the CDR3. V lost 7 bases to trimming and J lost 3 bases; unmatched junction nucleotides: 6. Germline assignment: CDR1 SGHNT and CDR2 YYREEE (reference sequence). The CDR3 nucleotides read TGTGCCAGCGGGCAGGGGGCTGACTACGAGCAGTACTTC. Protein: CASGQGADYEQYF.

This clonotype appeared a few times. V usage is TRBV27 and J usage is TRBJ2-7, with a weak D call TRBD1 (5 bases). CDR3 size: 13 residues. Germline lookup yields CDR1 MNHEY and CDR2 SMNVEV (reference sequence). Trimming pared 6 bases from V and 4 bases from J, leaving 13 bases between. The CDR3 coding sequence is TGTGCCAGCAGCTTGATCCAGGGATACGAGCAGTACTTC. Its protein is CASSLIQGYEQYF.

The gene calls are TRBV6-6 and TRBJ2-1; the D is unclear. CDR1 and CDR2 (germline): MNHNY, SVGAGI (reference sequence). Trimming stripped 2 bases from V and 8 bases from J, with 13 bases between. The CDR3 extends over 14 amino acids. The CDR3 loop reads CASSYGRARDEQFF. The CDR3 DNA sequence: TGTGCCAGCAGTTACGGCCGGGCTCGGGATGAGCAGTTCTTC.

This clonotype has more than one count but fewer than ten. V gene TRBV7-2 combines with J gene TRBJ2-3, with 12 bases that match TRBD2. V shed 5 bases and J 2 bases; nucleotides not matched to a gene: 5. This CDR3 region has 16 residues. From germline, CDR1 is SGHTA and CDR2 FQGNSA. The DNA for the CDR3 is TGTGCCAGCAGCCCGAGACTAGCGGGGGTCACAGATACGCAGTATTTT. It specifies CASSPRLAGVTDTQYF.

The gene calls are TRBV5-5 and TRBJ2-6; no clear D. The V gene's germline CDR1 is SGHKS and CDR2 YYEKEE (reference sequence). Trimming took 7 bases from V and 0 from J, leaving 11 bases between them. This CDR3 region has 15 residues. CDR3 sequence: CASLSSVSGANVLTF. DNA for the CDR3: TGTGCCAGCCTATCCTCTGTCTCTGGGGCCAACGTCCTGACTTTC.

V gene TRBV7-9 combines with J gene TRBJ1-6; 10 nucleotides agree with TRBD1. The CDR3 extends over 17 amino acids. V lost 5 bases, J lost 2 bases, and 6 bases stayed unmatched. The germline CDR1 and CDR2 sequences are SEHNR and FQNEAQ (reference sequence). CDR3 residues: CASSARDRGAYNSPLHF. For the CDR3, the DNA is TGTGCCAGCAGCGCCCGGGACAGGGGAGCCTATAATTCACCCCTCCACTTT.

This clonotype was counted between two and nine times. This chain connects TRBV10-3 to TRBJ2-5; 9 nucleotides match TRBD1. Trimming at V came to 4 bases and at J to 9 bases, leaving 15 bases not matched to a gene. Germline values: CDR1 ENHRY, CDR2 SYGVKD. The CDR3 has 16 amino acids. CDR3 protein: CAISGEDRGHPGAQYF. The CDR3 DNA follows: TGTGCCATCAGTGGGGAGGACAGGGGCCACCCGGGGGCCCAGTACTTC.

This clonotype was counted a few times. The rearrangement joins TRBV3-1 to TRBJ1-1; D remains ambiguous. Germline V lookup: CDR1 LGHDT, CDR2 YNNKEL (reference sequence). The CDR3 spans 17 residues. The V gene lost 4 bases and the J gene lost 0 bases, with 18 bases spanning the gap. CDR3 nucleotide sequence: TGTGCCAGCAGCCTGTTAGACGCATCAGCTATGAACACTGAAGCTTTCTTT. Its protein is CASSLLDASAMNTEAFF.

This clonotype was observed many times. The DNA for the CDR3 is TGTGCCAGCAGTTTTGTGTCGCAAGACTCCTATAATTCACCCCTCCACTTT. Encoded protein: CASSFVSQDSYNSPLHF. The V gene is TRBV28, the J gene TRBJ1-6; D call uncertain. The V end lost 3 bases, the J end lost 0 bases, and 12 bases lay between the germline ends. This CDR3 contains 17 residues. Germline CDR1 is MDHEN and CDR2 is SYDVKM.

This clonotype was detected only a few times. The chain joins TRBV12-3 or TRBV12-4 to TRBJ2-2; D is uncertain. Trimming removed 7 bases from V and 1 base from J, with 4 bases in between. This CDR3 has 12 amino acids. The CDR3 loop reads CASNRNTGELFF. Here the CDR3 DNA reads TGTGCCAGCAACAGGAACACCGGGGAGCTGTTTTTT.

This chain links TRBV20-1 with TRBJ2-7, with unresolved D. Germline V gives CDR1 DFQATT, CDR2 SNEGSKA (reference sequence). This CDR3 has 13 amino acids. Trimming cost V 1 base and J 3 bases, with 10 bases left between them. CDR3: CSARGGRLYEQYF. The CDR3, as DNA: TGCAGTGCTAGAGGTGGCAGACTCTACGAGCAGTACTTC.

The CDR3 coding sequence is TGTGCCAGCGGGACAGCTAATTACGAGCAGTACTTC. Translation gives CASGTANYEQYF. The chain couples TRBV21-1 to TRBJ2-7; the DNA was not used to check the table's D call, TRBD1. TRBV21-1 is noted as a pseudogene. The length of the CDR3 is 12 residues.

The rearrangement joins TRBV9 to TRBJ2-5; D unresolved. This CDR3 region has 13 residues. V lost 0 bases and J lost 7, with 10 bases in between. Germline V CDR1 and CDR2: SGDLS, YYNGEE. The CDR3 DNA reads as TGTGCCAGCAGCGTAGGTGGGGAAAGGACCCAGTACTTC. Residues: CASSVGGERTQYF.

This clonotype showed up just a few times. The chain has TRBV2 and TRBJ2-1; TRBD2 matches at 10 bases. V lost 4 bases and J lost 8; bases outside the gene matches: 11. CDR3 length: 16 residues. Germline CDR1 reads SNHLY; CDR2 reads FYNNEI. In DNA, the CDR3 is TGTGCCAGCAGTGCCCCTAGCGGGAGTAATTTGCATGAGCAGTTCTTC. Protein product: CASSAPSGSNLHEQFF.

The V call is TRBV7-8, the J call TRBJ2-1; the D call may be TRBD1 or TRBD2 (5 bases each). There are 17 residues in the CDR3. The V end was cut by 0 bases, the J end by 4 bases, with 16 bases between. Germline CDR1 is SGHVS and CDR2 is FQNEAQ. The CDR3: CASSLAETGTVYNEQFF. In DNA, the CDR3 is TGTGCCAGCAGCTTAGCCGAGACCGGGACGGTGTACAATGAGCAGTTCTTC. The variable domain in full, with the rest retrieved from reference TRBV7-8 and TRBJ2-1, is GAGVSQSPRYKVAKRGQDVALRCDPISGHVSLFWYQQALGQGPEFLTYFQNEAQLDKSGLPSDRFFAERPEGSVSTLKIQRTQQEDSAVYLCASSLAETGTVYNEQFFGPGTRLTVL.

In this sample, this clonotype turned up a few times. This rearrangement joins TRBV29-1 to TRBJ2-7; no clear D gene. Trimming removed 5 bases from V and 3 bases from J, with 11 bases in between. Per germline, CDR1 SQVTM and CDR2 ANQGSEA. This CDR3 spans 12 amino acids. CDR3 bases: TGCAGCGTTTCCGACGGAGACTACGAGCAGTACTTC. Translating it yields CSVSDGDYEQYF.

The chain recombines TRBV12-3 or TRBV12-4 with TRBJ2-5; 7 bases are a match to TRBD2. The J segment lost 3 bases and the V segment lost 2 bases, leaving 6 bases of the junction unmatched. CDR3 length: 15 amino acids. The DNA for the CDR3 is TGTGCCAGCAGTTTATGGCGGGAGATAAAAGAGACCCAGTACTTC. Translated: CASSLWREIKETQYF.

This clonotype has only a few counts. V and J are TRBV5-1 and TRBJ2-7, with 10 bases lining up with TRBD2. The CDR3 is made up of 15 amino acids. Germline V gene data show CDR1 as SGHRS and CDR2 as YFSETQ. Losses at the gene ends were 5 bases for V and 3 bases for J; bases not matched to a gene: 8. The CDR3 coding sequence is TGCGCCAGCAGAGAGGGGACTAGCGAGTTCTACGAGCAGTACTTC. Its translation: CASREGTSEFYEQYF.